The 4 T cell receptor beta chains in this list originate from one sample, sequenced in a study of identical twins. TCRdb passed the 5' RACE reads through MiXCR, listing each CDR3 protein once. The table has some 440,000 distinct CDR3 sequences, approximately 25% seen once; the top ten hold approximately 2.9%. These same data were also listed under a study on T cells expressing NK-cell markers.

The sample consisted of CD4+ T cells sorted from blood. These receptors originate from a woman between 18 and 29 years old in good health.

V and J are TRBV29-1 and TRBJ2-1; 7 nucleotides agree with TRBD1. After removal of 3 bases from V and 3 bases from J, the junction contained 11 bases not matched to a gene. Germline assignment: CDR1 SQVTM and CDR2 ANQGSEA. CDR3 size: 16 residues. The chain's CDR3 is CSVEVLRGLLYNEQFF. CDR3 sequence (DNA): TGCAGCGTTGAGGTGCTTAGGGGGCTCCTCTACAATGAGCAGTTCTTC.

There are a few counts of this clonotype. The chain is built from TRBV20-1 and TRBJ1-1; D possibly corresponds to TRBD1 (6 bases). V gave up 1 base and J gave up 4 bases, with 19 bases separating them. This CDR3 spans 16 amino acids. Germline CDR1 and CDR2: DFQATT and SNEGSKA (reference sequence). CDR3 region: CSARGVGQGGSTEAFF. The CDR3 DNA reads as TGCAGTGCTAGAGGTGTGGGACAAGGGGGGAGCACTGAAGCTTTCTTT.

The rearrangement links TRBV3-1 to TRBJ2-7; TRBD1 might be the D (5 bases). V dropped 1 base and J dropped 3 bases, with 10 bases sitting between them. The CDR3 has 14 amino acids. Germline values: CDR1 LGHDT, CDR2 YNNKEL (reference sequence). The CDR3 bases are TGTGCCAGCAGCCAAGGACAGTTGTTCTACGAGCAGTACTTC. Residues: CASSQGQLFYEQYF.

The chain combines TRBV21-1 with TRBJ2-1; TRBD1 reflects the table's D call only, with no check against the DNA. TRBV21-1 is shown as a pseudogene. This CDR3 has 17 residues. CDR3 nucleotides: TGTGCCAGCAGCAAAGACAAGGGTCGCGCGCAGCCGAATGAGCAGTTCTTC. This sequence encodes CASSKDKGRAQPNEQFF.